The 13 T cell receptor beta chains reported below all come from one sample, sequenced in a study of blood T cell repertoires in COVID-19. The protocol was immunoSEQ multiplex PCR, while the TCRdb copy is restricted to in-frame clones and leaves out a portion. The sample contains 200,000 to 250,000 clones, 75% to 85% of which appear only once. The sequenced material came from peripheral blood. The receptors derive from a woman in her 30s with COVID-19, enrolled during active disease.

This chain links TRBV29-1 with TRBJ1-2; no clear D. There are 14 residues in the CDR3. The V end lost 2 bases, the J end lost 9 bases, and 19 bases lay between the germline ends. The V gene's germline CDR1 is SQVTM and CDR2 ANQGSEA. CDR3 amino acids: CSVEMGGGPPSYTF. The CDR3 coding sequence is TGCAGCGTTGAAATGGGCGGAGGTCCCCCGAGCTACACCTTC. The full variable domain, with the rest looked up from reference TRBV29-1 and TRBJ1-2, is SAVISQKPSRDICQRGTSLTIQCQVDSQVTMMFWYRQQPGQSLTLIATANQGSEATYESGFVIDKFPISRPNLTFSTLTVSNMSPEDSSIYLCSVEMGGGPPSYTFGSGTRLTVV.

The chain combines TRBV27 with TRBJ2-1; 14 bases agree with TRBD2. The junction had 9 bases not matched to a gene; V was cut back by 4 bases and J by 10 bases. The CDR3 has 16 residues. The V gene's germline CDR1 is MNHEY and CDR2 SMNVEV (reference sequence). In DNA, the CDR3 is TGTGCCAGCAGTTCCCCGGGGACTAGCGGGAGATTAGAGCAGTTCTTC. It translates to CASSSPGTSGRLEQFF.

The chain links TRBV6-6 to TRBJ1-2; D possibly corresponds to TRBD1 (5 bases). The V gene's germline CDR1 is MNHNY and CDR2 SVGAGI (reference sequence). The germline V and J ends were trimmed by 5 bases and 1 base, with 11 bases remaining between them. This CDR3 is built from 14 residues. The CDR3 DNA reads TGTGCCAGCAGTCGGGGCCTTCTTAACTATGGCTACACCTTC. Encoded protein: CASSRGLLNYGYTF.

The rearrangement uses TRBV6-1 and TRBJ2-1, with 8 bases fitting TRBD1. V dropped 3 bases and J dropped 5; count of bases not matched to a gene: 6. CDR3 length equals 15 residues. The germline gives CDR1 MNHNS, CDR2 SASEGT. The CDR3 DNA sequence: TGTGCCAGCAGTGAGATGCAGGGGGCAGACAATGAGCAGTTCTTC. Protein product: CASSEMQGADNEQFF.

The genes are TRBV4-1 and TRBJ1-6, with unresolved D. The CDR3 is 16 amino acids. V dropped 4 bases and J dropped 7 bases, with 17 bases sitting between them. Germline CDR1 and CDR2: MGHRA and YSYEKL. This CDR3 reads CASSLLGGEPNSPLHF. The DNA for the CDR3 is TGCGCCAGCAGCCTACTCGGAGGAGAGCCCAATTCACCCCTCCACTTT.

The chain couples TRBV19 to TRBJ2-1, with 8 positions matching TRBD2. Trimming cost V 7 bases and J 9 bases; bases outside gene matches: 11. Germline-derived CDR1 and CDR2 are LNHDA and SQIVND (reference sequence). This CDR3 spans 14 amino acids. CDR3 loop: CASNTRSTSGEQFF. CDR3 DNA sequence: TGTGCCAGTAACACCCGGTCAACTAGCGGTGAGCAGTTCTTC.

The chain recombines TRBV4-3 with TRBJ1-1, with 10 bases aligning to TRBD1. The CDR3 is 15 residues long. Trimming cost V 4 bases and J 6 bases; bases outside gene matches: 8. Germline assignment: CDR1 LGHNA and CDR2 YSLEER. CDR3 sequence reads: CASSPITGTGAEAFF. The CDR3 region has the DNA TGCGCCAGCAGCCCCATAACCGGGACAGGGGCTGAAGCTTTCTTT.

This rearrangement joins TRBV11-2 to TRBJ1-1; D is unclear. Germline-derived CDR1 and CDR2 are SGHAT and FQNNGV. The CDR3 consists of 14 residues. V was trimmed by 5 bases and J by 6 bases, leaving 16 bases between them. The CDR3 is CASSPSVGFPEAFF. CDR3 in DNA: TGTGCCAGCAGCCCGAGCGTTGGATTCCCTGAAGCTTTCTTT.

The chain carries TRBV6-6 and TRBJ2-2; possibly TRBD1 for D (5 bases). Per the germline V gene, CDR1 is MNHNY and CDR2 is SVGAGI (reference sequence). V lost 2 bases, J lost 2 bases, and 6 bases lay in between. There are 14 residues in the CDR3. CDR3 sequence: CASSYGANTGELFF. The CDR3 region has the DNA TGTGCCAGCAGTTACGGGGCCAACACCGGGGAGCTGTTTTTT.

The gene calls are TRBV9 and TRBJ1-4, with D perhaps TRBD1 (6 bases). In germline, CDR1 is SGDLS, CDR2 YYNGEE. The germline V and J ends were trimmed by 2 bases and 12 bases, with 14 bases remaining between them. This CDR3 has 13 residues. This chain's CDR3 is CASSVLPGHQLFF. The CDR3 DNA sequence: TGTGCCAGCAGCGTCCTTCCGGGACACCAACTGTTTTTT.

This chain joins TRBV7-9 and TRBJ1-1; 8 positions agree with TRBD1. V shed 0 bases, J shed 3 bases, and the junction held 9 bases outside the gene matches. Germline V gives CDR1 SEHNR, CDR2 FQNEAQ (reference sequence). CDR3 length equals 17 residues. CDR3 region: CASSLARGLWGDTEAFF. Written as DNA, the CDR3 is TGTGCCAGCAGCTTAGCCAGGGGGCTATGGGGAGACACTGAAGCTTTCTTT. Full variable domain (outside the CDR3, taken from reference TRBV7-9 and TRBJ1-1): DTGVSQNPRHKITKRGQNVTFRCDPISEHNRLYWYRQTLGQGPEFLTYFQNEAQLEKSRLLSDRFSAERPKGSFSTLEIQRTEQGDSAMYLCASSLARGLWGDTEAFFGQGTRLTVV.

The chain has TRBV11-3 and TRBJ2-5; 9 bases are a match to TRBD1. The CDR3 has 15 amino acids. V shed 5 bases, J shed 3 bases, and the junction held 7 bases outside the gene matches. Germline CDR1 reads SGHNT; CDR2 reads YENEEA. CDR3 sequence reads: CASSPGQGREETQYF. CDR3 nucleotide sequence: TGTGCCAGCAGCCCGGGACAGGGAAGAGAAGAGACCCAGTACTTC.

V usage is TRBV11-1 and J usage is TRBJ2-7, with no clear D. The CDR3 loop spans 13 amino acids. V lost 5 bases to trimming and J lost 5 bases, with 13 bases between them. Per germline, CDR1 SGHAT and CDR2 FQDESV (reference sequence). The CDR3 protein is CASSPGRVDEQYF. The DNA for the CDR3 is TGTGCCAGCAGCCCAGGCCGTGTGGACGAGCAGTACTTC.